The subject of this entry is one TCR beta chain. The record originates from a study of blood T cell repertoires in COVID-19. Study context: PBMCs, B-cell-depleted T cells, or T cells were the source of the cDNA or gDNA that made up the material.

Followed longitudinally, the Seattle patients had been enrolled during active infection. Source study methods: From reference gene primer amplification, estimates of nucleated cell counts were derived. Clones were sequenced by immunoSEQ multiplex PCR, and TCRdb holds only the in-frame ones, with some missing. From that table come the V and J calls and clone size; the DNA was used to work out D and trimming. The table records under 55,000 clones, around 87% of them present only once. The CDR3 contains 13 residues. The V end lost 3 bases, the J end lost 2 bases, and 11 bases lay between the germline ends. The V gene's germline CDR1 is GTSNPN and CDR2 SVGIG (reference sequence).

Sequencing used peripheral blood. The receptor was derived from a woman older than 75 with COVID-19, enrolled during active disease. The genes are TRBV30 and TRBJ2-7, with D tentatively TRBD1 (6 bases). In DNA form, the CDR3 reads TGTGCCTGGAGAAGGACAGCCACCTACGAGCAGTACTTC. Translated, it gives CAWRRTATYEQYF.